The 26 T cell receptor beta chains below were found in one sample sequenced in a study of CD8 T cells in ankylosing spondylitis. TCRdb recomputed calls from the 5' RACE reads with MiXCR, one row per CDR3 protein. In the table there are about 130,000 distinct CDR3 sequences, roughly an eighth of which are singletons. The sample comprised blood, either unsorted or a sorted T cell fraction (not recorded which). The source of these receptors is a female donor with ankylosing spondylitis or in good health (not recorded which).

The rearrangement links TRBV6-5 to TRBJ2-3; D tentatively fits TRBD1 or TRBD2 (5 bases each). V was cut by 4 bases and J by 1 base, with 12 bases left in between. Germline CDR1 MNHEY, CDR2 SVGAGI. CDR3 length: 15 residues. For the CDR3, the DNA is TGTGCCAGCAGTTTTGAGGGGTTTGGCACAGATACGCAGTATTTT. Protein product: CASSFEGFGTDTQYF.

The chain has TRBV25-1 and TRBJ2-7, with 9 bases fitting TRBD1. This CDR3 is built from 11 residues. J was trimmed by 12 bases and V by 5 bases; bases with no gene match: 5. Germline CDR1 is MGHDK and CDR2 is SYGVNS. The CDR3 nucleotides read TGTGCCAGCAGTCGAGGGACAGGGTTGTACTTC. It yields the protein CASSRGTGLYF.

Ten or more counts support this clonotype. The chain's CDR3 is CSAATASTDTQYF. For the CDR3, the DNA is TGCAGCGCGGCCACAGCTAGCACAGATACGCAGTATTTT. The chain combines TRBV29-1 with TRBJ2-3; D unresolved. Germline assignment: CDR1 SQVTM and CDR2 ANQGSEA. V was shortened by 7 bases and J by 0 bases, with 11 bases between the two germline ends. The CDR3 is 13 amino acids.

This clonotype has at least ten counts. The rearrangement joins TRBV5-1 to TRBJ2-3, with 9 bases fitting TRBD2. V lost 4 bases and J lost 3; bases outside the gene matches: 6. Germline values: CDR1 SGHRS, CDR2 YFSETQ. The CDR3 sequence is 15 residues long. This CDR3 reads CASSHSGSRTDTQYF. The CDR3 DNA reads as TGCGCCAGCAGCCATAGCGGGAGTCGTACAGATACGCAGTATTTT.

Only a few counts were recorded for this clonotype. The V and J genes are TRBV12-3 or TRBV12-4 and TRBJ2-1; the D gene is possibly TRBD1 (6 bases). V dropped 4 bases and J dropped 7 bases, with 8 bases sitting between them. The CDR3 sequence is 12 residues long. The CDR3 is CASSSQGNEQFF. The CDR3 DNA is TGTGCCAGCAGTTCCCAGGGGAATGAGCAGTTCTTC.

For this clonotype: The junction does not match germline at one end; this may be a read error. V is TRBV5-4 and J is TRBJ1-1; no definite D call. Per the germline V gene, CDR1 is SGHNT and CDR2 is YYREEE (reference sequence). This CDR3 is built from 11 residues. The CDR3 loop is CASSVNQAIDF. The CDR3 DNA reads TGTGCCAGCAGCGTAAACCAGGCCATCGACTTT.

This chain's CDR3 is CASSVEGPGLAASTDTQYF. Here the CDR3 DNA reads TGTGCCAGCAGCGTAGAAGGACCGGGACTAGCGGCTTCCACAGATACGCAGTATTTT. The V gene is TRBV4-2, the J gene TRBJ2-3; 11 nucleotides agree with TRBD2. CDR1 is LGHNA, CDR2 YNFKEQ, per germline. CDR3 size: 19 residues. After removal of 5 bases from V and 2 bases from J, the junction contained 15 bases not matched to a gene.

CDR3 sequence (DNA): TGTGCCAGCAGCTTAGCGGGACTAGTTAGTTACCACTACAATGAGCAGTTCTTC. It yields the protein CASSLAGLVSYHYNEQFF. The chain is built from TRBV7-8 and TRBJ2-1, with 8 bases matching TRBD2. The CDR3 totals 18 residues. V lost 0 bases and J lost 3; bases outside the gene matches: 10. Germline CDR1 reads SGHVS; CDR2 reads FQNEAQ.

This rearrangement joins TRBV12-3 or TRBV12-4 to TRBJ1-2; D uncertain. Trimming shortened V by 2 bases and J by 4 bases, and 14 bases separated the two germline ends. The CDR3 runs 15 residues. CDR3 in amino acids: CASSLRGGGRYGYTF. In DNA form, the CDR3 reads TGTGCCAGCAGTTTACGGGGTGGTGGGCGCTATGGCTACACCTTC.

This chain uses TRBV5-6 with TRBJ1-1; no firm D call. This CDR3 has 12 amino acids. CDR1 is SGHDT, CDR2 YYEEEE, per germline. Trimming removed 0 bases at V and 3 bases at J, with 3 bases between. The CDR3 DNA reads as TGTGCCAGCAGCTTGGGCTACACTGAAGCTTTCTTT. Its translation is CASSLGYTEAFF. The full variable domain, rest sourced from reference TRBV5-6 and TRBJ1-1, is DAGVTQSPTHLIKTRGQQVTLRCSPKSGHDTVSWYQQALGQGPQFIFQYYEEEERQRGNFPDRFSGHQFPNYSSELNVNALLLGDSALYLCASSLGYTEAFFGQGTRLTVV.

This clonotype appeared a few times. The chain joins TRBV5-1 to TRBJ2-5; tentative D call: TRBD2 (6 bases). Germline loops: CDR1 SGHRS, CDR2 YFSETQ. The CDR3 spans 15 residues. Trimming pared 0 bases from V and 2 bases from J, leaving 11 bases between. CDR3 DNA sequence: TGCGCCAGCAGCTTGGGCACGGGGAGGCAAGAGACCCAGTACTTC. The encoded protein is CASSLGTGRQETQYF.

This clonotype was seen a few times. V is TRBV20-1 and J is TRBJ2-5; D is unresolved. There are 14 residues in the CDR3. Germline V gene lookup returns CDR1 DFQATT and CDR2 SNEGSKA (reference sequence). V was trimmed by 0 bases and J by 5 bases, leaving 13 bases between them. Written as DNA, the CDR3 is TGCAGTGCTAGAGACCCTCAGTTAGGGGAGACCCAGTACTTC. Protein: CSARDPQLGETQYF.

This clonotype came up once. The chain couples TRBV25-1 to TRBJ2-5, with a possible D match to TRBD1 (5 bases). V dropped 3 bases and J dropped 2 bases, with 16 bases sitting between them. The CDR3 spans 16 residues. Germline loops: CDR1 MGHDK, CDR2 SYGVNS. The CDR3 sequence is CASSDRDSVAQETQYF. CDR3 nucleotides: TGTGCCAGCAGTGACCGAGACAGCGTAGCACAAGAGACCCAGTACTTC.

The chain links TRBV7-2 to TRBJ2-3; D is ambiguous. This CDR3 has 14 residues. Germline V gene sequence: CDR1 SGHTA, CDR2 FQGNSA. Trimming removed 1 base from V and 1 base from J, with 6 bases in between. The CDR3 nucleotides are TGTGCCAGCAGCTTAGATCCAGGCACAGATACGCAGTATTTT. Protein product: CASSLDPGTDTQYF.

The chain employs TRBV5-1 and TRBJ2-7; TRBD2 agrees at 8 bases. Germline trimming cut 3 bases from V and 2 bases from J; bases unmatched to any gene: 4. CDR1 is SGHRS, CDR2 YFSETQ, per germline. This CDR3 is built from 14 residues. CDR3 nucleotides: TGCGCCAGCAGCTCGGGACTAGAACCCTACGAGCAGTACTTC. Its translation: CASSSGLEPYEQYF.

The sample holds a few counts of this clonotype. The chain links TRBV5-1 to TRBJ2-5, with 12 bases lining up with TRBD1. V gave up 0 bases and J gave up 5 bases; unmatched junction bases: 5. The CDR3 sequence is 16 residues long. The germline V gene has CDR1 SGHRS and CDR2 YFSETQ. The CDR3 spells CASSLVGQGASETQYF. DNA for the CDR3: TGCGCCAGCAGCTTGGTGGGACAGGGGGCTTCGGAGACCCAGTACTTC. The full variable domain, rest sourced from reference TRBV5-1 and TRBJ2-5, is KAGVTQTPRYLIKTRGQQVTLSCSPISGHRSVSWYQQTPGQGLQFLFEYFSETQRNKGNFPGRFSGRQFSNSRSEMNVSTLELGDSALYLCASSLVGQGASETQYFGPGTRLLVL.

This clonotype appeared many times. This chain connects TRBV29-1 to TRBJ1-1; TRBD1 matches at 9 bases. The CDR3 is 13 residues long. CDR1 is SQVTM, CDR2 ANQGSEA, per germline. The ends lost 6 bases at V and 6 bases at J; junction bases unmatched: 8. CDR3 in DNA: TGCAGCGTCCCGGGACAGGGTATCGCTGAAGCTTTCTTT. Translation: CSVPGQGIAEAFF. Using reference TRBV29-1 and TRBJ1-1 for the parts outside the CDR3, the full variable domain is SAVISQKPSRDICQRGTSLTIQCQVDSQVTMMFWYRQQPGQSLTLIATANQGSEATYESGFVIDKFPISRPNLTFSTLTVSNMSPEDSSIYLCSVPGQGIAEAFFGQGTRLTVV.

This clonotype was picked up many times. This rearrangement joins TRBV7-3 to TRBJ2-1; 11 bases are shared with TRBD2. The trim removed 3 bases at V and 5 bases at J, leaving 0 bases unmatched. The CDR3 has 14 residues. CDR1 SGHTA and CDR2 FQGTGA come from the germline V gene. In DNA, the CDR3 is TGTGCCAGCAGCTTGACTAGCGGGAACAATGAGCAGTTCTTC. Translation gives CASSLTSGNNEQFF.

The chain carries TRBV30 and TRBJ1-2; TRBD1 agrees at 8 bases. Germline V gene lookup returns CDR1 GTSNPN and CDR2 SVGIG (reference sequence). CDR3 size: 13 residues. With V trimmed by 2 bases and J by 3 bases, 2 bases remained unmatched. The CDR3 DNA is TGTGCCTGGAGTCCGGGACAGGACTATGGCTACACCTTC. It specifies CAWSPGQDYGYTF.

This clonotype appeared a few times. The chain uses TRBV29-1 and TRBJ2-1; D possibly corresponds to TRBD2 (5 bases). This CDR3 is 16 amino acids long. The V end lost 0 bases, the J end lost 12 bases, and 24 bases lay between the germline ends. Germline lookup yields CDR1 SQVTM and CDR2 ANQGSEA. Here the CDR3 DNA reads TGCAGCGTTGAAGAAATTTCCAGCGGCCCGTTTTTTGTGCAGTTCTTC. This encodes CSVEEISSGPFFVQFF.

The chain carries TRBV5-1 and TRBJ2-5; D is uncertain. Per the germline V gene, CDR1 is SGHRS and CDR2 is YFSETQ. Trimming took off 7 bases at V and 5 bases at J, with 18 bases between the two ends. The CDR3 runs to 14 residues. The CDR3 protein is CASSARATLETQYF. In nucleotides, the CDR3 is TGCGCCAGCTCAGCTAGAGCTACCTTGGAGACCCAGTACTTC.

Many counts were recorded for this clonotype. The chain couples TRBV5-1 to TRBJ2-1; D might be TRBD1 (6 bases). This CDR3 region has 14 residues. V lost 0 bases to trimming and J lost 4 bases, with 8 bases between them. Germline lookup yields CDR1 SGHRS and CDR2 YFSETQ. CDR3 residues: CASSLAGTYNEQFF. CDR3 DNA: TGCGCCAGCAGCTTGGCCGGGACATACAATGAGCAGTTCTTC.

A note on this clonotype: A clone one base away is much larger, so this may be a read error. This chain uses TRBV29-1 with TRBJ2-7; D unclear. Trimming cost V 7 bases and J 1 base, with 8 bases left between them. Germline V gene lookup returns CDR1 SQVTM and CDR2 ANQGSEA. This CDR3 has 11 amino acids. The CDR3 spells CSDGSSYEQYF. CDR3 DNA sequence: TGCAGCGACGGATCTTCCTACGAGCAGTACTTC.

The chain combines TRBV6-1 with TRBJ2-2; the match to TRBD2 covers 8 bases. Germline V gives CDR1 MNHNS, CDR2 SASEGT. V lost 7 bases and J lost 3; bases outside the gene matches: 10. This CDR3 comprises 16 residues. The CDR3 loop reads CASTTPGLVYTGELFF. DNA for the CDR3: TGTGCCAGCACCACTCCGGGACTAGTTTACACCGGGGAGCTGTTTTTT.

This clonotype has at least ten counts. This sequence joins TRBV4-1 and TRBJ2-3, with unresolved D. There are 13 residues in the CDR3. V was shortened by 1 base and J by 6 bases, with 8 bases between the two germline ends. Per the germline V gene, CDR1 is MGHRA and CDR2 is YSYEKL. The CDR3 nucleotides read TGCGCCAGCAGCCAAGTTAGTGCGGATACGCAGTATTTT. The encoded protein is CASSQVSADTQYF.

The chain uses TRBV5-1 and TRBJ2-1, with 10 bases lining up with TRBD2. After removal of 3 bases from V and 8 bases from J, the junction contained 11 bases not matched to a gene. CDR1 and CDR2 (germline): SGHRS, YFSETQ. This CDR3 spans 16 amino acids. CDR3 coding DNA: TGCGCCAGCAGCTCCTCCGGGCCTAGCGGGAGTGATGAGCAGTTCTTC. Amino acid sequence: CASSSSGPSGSDEQFF.